A selection of T cell receptor beta chains follows, all from one sample in a study of blood T cell repertoires in COVID-19. TCRdb's copy holds only in-frame clones and misses some; the assay was immunoSEQ multiplex PCR. In the table there are approximately 230,000 clones, around 86% of which are singletons. The sample was PBMCs or T cells enriched from blood (not recorded which). The receptors derive from a man aged 18-30 years who had recovered from COVID-19. CDR3s include the opening cysteine and the closing phenylalanine or tryptophan. The order of the fields is V gene, D gene, J gene, clone size, CDR3 protein, CDR3 DNA. The D gene is left open where the match is weak. Size is stated for part of the rows, as once, few or many counts, or as a class when the clone is expanded.

V gene: TRBV5-1
D gene: TRBD1
J gene: TRBJ2-2
clone size: few
CDR3 protein: CASRPGQGWELFF
CDR3 DNA: TGCGCCAGCAGACCGGGACAGGGATGGGAGCTGTTTTTT

V gene: TRBV15
D gene: -
J gene: TRBJ1-5
clone size: -
CDR3 protein: CATSRWASNQPQHF
CDR3 DNA: TGTGCCACCAGCAGATGGGCTAGCAATCAGCCCCAGCATTTT

V gene: TRBV29-1
D gene: TRBD2
J gene: TRBJ2-1
clone size: -
CDR3 protein: CSANSGGRGYNEQFF
CDR3 DNA: TGCAGCGCCAACTCGGGCGGGAGGGGCTACAATGAGCAGTTCTTC

V gene: TRBV18
D gene: -
J gene: TRBJ1-5
clone size: -
CDR3 protein: CASYRTDYQPQHF
CDR3 DNA: TGTGCCAGCTACCGGACAGATTATCAGCCCCAGCATTTT

V gene: TRBV2
D gene: -
J gene: TRBJ1-1
clone size: -
CDR3 protein: CASSRSDRQDTEAFF
CDR3 DNA: TGTGCCAGCAGCCGATCCGACAGGCAGGACACTGAAGCTTTCTTT

V gene: TRBV7-2
D gene: TRBD2
J gene: TRBJ2-5
clone size: once
CDR3 protein: CASSLLAGGQETQYF
CDR3 DNA: TGTGCCAGCAGTCTCCTAGCGGGGGGACAAGAGACCCAGTACTTC

V gene: TRBV2
D gene: -
J gene: TRBJ2-1
clone size: -
CDR3 protein: CASSIRPGGPTYDEQFF
CDR3 DNA: TGTGCCAGCAGTATTCGTCCGGGGGGCCCCACTTACGATGAGCAGTTCTTC

V gene: TRBV3-1/TRBV3-2
D gene: TRBD1
J gene: TRBJ1-2
clone size: -
CDR3 protein: CASSQGRGTGPNYGYTF
CDR3 DNA: TGTGCCAGCAGCCAAGGCCGAGGGACAGGACCAAACTATGGCTACACCTTC

V gene: TRBV11-2
D gene: -
J gene: TRBJ2-4
clone size: -
CDR3 protein: CASSLSRTLAKNIQYF
CDR3 DNA: TGTGCCAGCAGCCTCTCTCGGACTCTAGCCAAAAACATTCAGTACTTC

V gene: TRBV28
D gene: TRBD1
J gene: TRBJ1-4
clone size: -
CDR3 protein: CASKTTGVSGEKLFF
CDR3 DNA: TGTGCCAGCAAAACAACAGGGGTATCGGGTGAAAAACTGTTTTTT

V gene: TRBV28
D gene: TRBD1
J gene: TRBJ1-1
clone size: -
CDR3 protein: CASRPNGRGQAEAFF
CDR3 DNA: TGTGCCAGCAGACCCAACGGGAGGGGGCAGGCTGAAGCTTTCTTT

V gene: TRBV6-5
D gene: -
J gene: TRBJ1-2
clone size: -
CDR3 protein: CASSYSFEDGGYTF
CDR3 DNA: TGTGCCAGCAGTTACTCGTTTGAGGATGGTGGCTACACCTTC

V gene: TRBV5-6
D gene: -
J gene: TRBJ2-2
clone size: once
CDR3 protein: CASSWGVRTNTGELFF
CDR3 DNA: TGTGCCAGCAGCTGGGGCGTAAGGACGAACACCGGGGAGCTGTTTTTT

V gene: TRBV19
D gene: -
J gene: TRBJ2-7
clone size: -
CDR3 protein: CASSFPGINYEQYF
CDR3 DNA: TGTGCCAGTAGTTTCCCGGGAATCAACTACGAGCAGTACTTC

V gene: TRBV4-1
D gene: -
J gene: TRBJ1-1
clone size: -
CDR3 protein: CASTQLWAVYTEAFF
CDR3 DNA: TGCGCCAGCACCCAATTGTGGGCCGTGTACACTGAAGCTTTCTTT

V gene: TRBV11-3
D gene: TRBD1
J gene: TRBJ2-7
clone size: -
CDR3 protein: CASSPRASGGPGDYEQYF
CDR3 DNA: TGTGCCAGCAGCCCACGAGCCTCAGGGGGACCGGGCGACTACGAGCAGTACTTC

V gene: TRBV27
D gene: TRBD1
J gene: TRBJ1-6
clone size: -
CDR3 protein: CASSLWGGTGDKNSPLHF
CDR3 DNA: TGTGCCAGCAGTTTATGGGGAGGGACAGGGGATAAGAATTCACCCCTCCACTTT

V gene: TRBV10-3
D gene: -
J gene: TRBJ1-1
clone size: -
CDR3 protein: CATAGNTEAFF
CDR3 DNA: TGTGCCACCGCGGGGAACACTGAAGCTTTCTTT

V gene: TRBV6-4
D gene: -
J gene: TRBJ2-3
clone size: many
CDR3 protein: CASSEDSANTDTQYF
CDR3 DNA: TGTGCCAGCAGTGAGGACAGCGCTAACACAGATACGCAGTATTTT

V gene: TRBV30
D gene: -
J gene: TRBJ2-7
clone size: -
CDR3 protein: CAWGDGVSYEQYF
CDR3 DNA: TGTGCCTGGGGTGACGGGGTCTCCTACGAGCAGTACTTC

V gene: TRBV30
D gene: -
J gene: TRBJ2-2
clone size: -
CDR3 protein: CAWSGGHPAGELFF
CDR3 DNA: TGTGCCTGGAGCGGGGGTCACCCAGCCGGGGAGCTGTTTTTT

V gene: TRBV28
D gene: TRBD2
J gene: TRBJ2-7
clone size: -
CDR3 protein: CASSLTPAGASYEQYF
CDR3 DNA: TGTGCCAGCAGTTTAACCCCAGCGGGAGCATCCTACGAGCAGTACTTC

V gene: TRBV11-2
D gene: -
J gene: TRBJ2-5
clone size: -
CDR3 protein: CASSQNLGGSGETQYF
CDR3 DNA: TGTGCCAGCAGCCAGAATTTAGGGGGTAGCGGGGAGACCCAGTACTTC

V gene: TRBV7-6
D gene: TRBD2
J gene: TRBJ2-3
clone size: -
CDR3 protein: CASSSFSGRAPDTQYF
CDR3 DNA: TGTGCCAGCAGCTCCTTTAGCGGGAGGGCTCCAGATACGCAGTATTTT

V gene: TRBV30
D gene: TRBD1
J gene: TRBJ1-6
clone size: -
CDR3 protein: CASQGEGNSPLHF
CDR3 DNA: TGTGCCTCCCAGGGGGAAGGCAATTCACCCCTCCACTTT

V gene: TRBV28
D gene: TRBD2
J gene: TRBJ2-7
clone size: few
CDR3 protein: CASNPAGVGSYEQYF
CDR3 DNA: TGTGCCAGCAACCCAGCGGGAGTCGGGTCCTACGAGCAGTACTTC

V gene: TRBV7-8
D gene: -
J gene: TRBJ2-2
clone size: -
CDR3 protein: CASSLVTSTGTGELFF
CDR3 DNA: TGTGCCAGCAGCTTAGTAACTTCGACGGGCACCGGGGAGCTGTTTTTT

V gene: TRBV28
D gene: TRBD1
J gene: TRBJ1-5
clone size: -
CDR3 protein: CASSWDRNQPQHF
CDR3 DNA: TGTGCCAGCAGTTGGGACAGAAATCAGCCCCAGCATTTT

V gene: TRBV12-3/TRBV12-4
D gene: -
J gene: TRBJ1-3
clone size: once
CDR3 protein: CASRQTDGNTIYF
CDR3 DNA: TGTGCCAGCAGACAGACAGACGGAAACACCATATATTTT

V gene: TRBV28
D gene: -
J gene: TRBJ1-1
clone size: -
CDR3 protein: CASTSGQMNTEAFF
CDR3 DNA: TGTGCCAGCACCTCAGGACAGATGAACACTGAAGCTTTCTTT

V gene: TRBV6-5
D gene: -
J gene: TRBJ2-1
clone size: -
CDR3 protein: CASSQTQSSYNEQFF
CDR3 DNA: TGTGCCAGCAGTCAGACACAAAGCTCCTACAATGAGCAGTTCTTC

V gene: TRBV7-9
D gene: TRBD1
J gene: TRBJ2-1
clone size: -
CDR3 protein: CASSSGQGIYNEQFF
CDR3 DNA: TGTGCCAGCAGCTCGGGACAGGGCATTTACAATGAGCAGTTCTTC

V gene: TRBV7-3
D gene: TRBD2
J gene: TRBJ2-1
clone size: -
CDR3 protein: CASSPGGNEQFF
CDR3 DNA: TGTGCCAGCAGCCCGGGAGGAAATGAGCAGTTCTTC

V gene: TRBV27
D gene: -
J gene: TRBJ2-2
clone size: -
CDR3 protein: CASSHSRTPEIGELFF
CDR3 DNA: TGTGCCAGCAGTCACAGCAGGACTCCCGAAATCGGGGAGCTGTTTTTT

V gene: TRBV7-2
D gene: TRBD2
J gene: TRBJ2-7
clone size: few
CDR3 protein: CASSPGLAGAYGQYF
CDR3 DNA: TGTGCCAGCAGCCCCGGGCTAGCGGGGGCTTACGGGCAGTACTTC

V gene: TRBV12-3/TRBV12-4
D gene: -
J gene: TRBJ2-7
clone size: -
CDR3 protein: CASSIQTDEQYF
CDR3 DNA: TGTGCCAGCAGTATCCAAACGGACGAGCAGTACTTC

V gene: TRBV4-1
D gene: -
J gene: TRBJ1-5
clone size: -
CDR3 protein: CASSQVRAGSYQPQHF
CDR3 DNA: TGCGCCAGCAGCCAAGTGAGGGCAGGCTCCTATCAGCCCCAGCATTTT

V gene: TRBV2
D gene: -
J gene: TRBJ2-3
clone size: -
CDR3 protein: CASPEERRHQDTQYF
CDR3 DNA: TGTGCCAGCCCCGAGGAGAGGAGGCATCAAGATACGCAGTATTTT

V gene: TRBV11-2
D gene: TRBD1
J gene: TRBJ2-2
clone size: once
CDR3 protein: CASSRSTGWATGELFF
CDR3 DNA: TGTGCCAGCAGCAGATCGACAGGGTGGGCGACCGGGGAGCTGTTTTTT

V gene: TRBV3-1/TRBV3-2
D gene: -
J gene: TRBJ2-7
clone size: -
CDR3 protein: CATRASSYEQYF
CDR3 DNA: TGTGCGACGCGGGCCAGCTCCTACGAGCAGTACTTC

V gene: TRBV12-5
D gene: -
J gene: TRBJ2-1
clone size: -
CDR3 protein: CASGSGSRGQFF
CDR3 DNA: TGTGCTAGTGGTTCGGGGTCACGGGGGCAGTTCTTC

V gene: TRBV19
D gene: -
J gene: TRBJ1-2
clone size: -
CDR3 protein: CASSISANYGYTF
CDR3 DNA: TGTGCCAGTAGTATCTCCGCTAACTATGGCTACACCTTC

V gene: TRBV6-1
D gene: -
J gene: TRBJ1-1
clone size: -
CDR3 protein: CASSEGLGSSMNTEAFF
CDR3 DNA: TGTGCCAGCAGTGAAGGGTTGGGCAGTTCCATGAACACTGAAGCTTTCTTT

V gene: TRBV7-2
D gene: TRBD1
J gene: TRBJ1-5
clone size: -
CDR3 protein: CASSLTGTGRQPQHF
CDR3 DNA: TGTGCCAGCAGCTTGACCGGGACAGGACGTCAGCCCCAGCATTTT

V gene: TRBV7-2
D gene: -
J gene: TRBJ2-1
clone size: -
CDR3 protein: CASSLETGEQFF
CDR3 DNA: TGTGCCAGCAGCTTAGAAACGGGTGAGCAGTTCTTC